This T cell receptor beta chain was retrieved from a study of tumor-infiltrating lymphocytes in localized non-small cell lung cancer. Study-level points and caveats: Each assay used a separate piece of the same tissue.

This clone ranks as medium-sized (0.01 to 0.1%). What it binds is unknown. The table came from immunoSEQ multiplex PCR; TCRdb's copy has only in-frame clones and leaves some out. The table has roughly 12,000 clones, about 76% seen once; the top ten hold 17%. Trimming removed 4 bases at V and 5 bases at J, with 15 bases between. CDR3 length: 14 residues. Germline V gene sequence: CDR1 SGDLS, CDR2 YYNGEE. The TCR comes from a human donor with non-small cell lung cancer. The sample was uninvolved lung tissue not adjacent to the tumor. The rearrangement links TRBV9 to TRBJ1-1; D is perhaps TRBD1 (6 bases). The CDR3 protein is CASSPGQRGTEAFF. CDR3 in DNA: TGTGCCAGCAGCCCCGGACAGAGGGGGACTGAAGCTTTCTTT.